The 21 T cell receptor beta chains below all came from one sample that was sequenced in a study of Graves' ophthalmopathy and Graves' hyperthyroidism. RNA transcripts yielded amplified TCR beta CDR3 regions. Investigators did first-round RT-PCR with HTBI primers, then second-round multiplex PCR. TCRdb reanalysed the multiplex PCR reads using MiXCR and keeps one entry per CDR3 protein. The sample lists about 380,000 distinct CDR3 sequences, roughly 14% occurring once. Sample: peripheral blood. These receptors all come from a woman between 18 and 29 years old with stable Graves' hyperthyroidism.

This clonotype was counted ten times or more. This sequence joins TRBV12-3 or TRBV12-4 and TRBJ1-5; the D gene is possibly TRBD1 (6 bases). Trimming stripped 2 bases from V and 0 bases from J, with 20 bases between. This CDR3 region has 19 residues. The CDR3 here is CASSLSQGTWKNSNQPQHF. As DNA, the CDR3 is TGTGCCAGCAGTTTAAGCCAGGGGACGTGGAAGAATAGCAATCAGCCCCAGCATTTT.

J is TRBJ2-5 and V is TRBV19; D is unclear. Germline assignment: CDR1 LNHDA and CDR2 SQIVND (reference sequence). The CDR3 totals 17 residues. V shed 5 bases and J shed 2 bases, with 21 bases lying between them. CDR3 bases: TGTGCCAGTAGTGCGGTGCCAGGCCCGATTTTACAAGAGACCCAGTACTTC. Encoded protein: CASSAVPGPILQETQYF.

The V gene is TRBV6-1, the J gene TRBJ2-7; 9 bases are a match to TRBD1. The CDR3 contains 16 residues. Losses at the gene ends were 7 bases for V and 0 bases for J; bases not matched to a gene: 10. Germline CDR1 is MNHNS and CDR2 is SASEGT. This chain's CDR3 is CASIPSQGAGSYEQYF. DNA for the CDR3: TGTGCCAGCATTCCATCACAGGGGGCGGGCTCCTACGAGCAGTACTTC.

This clonotype was counted at least ten times. V usage is TRBV6-5 and J usage is TRBJ1-1, with unresolved D. Per the germline V gene, CDR1 is MNHEY and CDR2 is SVGAGI. Trimming removed 1 base from V and 4 bases from J, with 7 bases in between. This CDR3 contains 13 residues. DNA of the CDR3: TGTGCCAGCAGTTACTTAGGCGCCACTGAAGCTTTCTTT. This translates into CASSYLGATEAFF.

In this sample, this clonotype turned up many times. This sequence joins TRBV20-1 and TRBJ1-5; 9 positions agree with TRBD1. V lost 3 bases, J lost 4 bases, and 4 bases stayed unmatched. The germline gives CDR1 DFQATT, CDR2 SNEGSKA (reference sequence). The length of the CDR3 is 14 residues. The CDR3 DNA sequence: TGCAGTGCTAGCACCGGGACAGGGAATCAGCCCCAGCATTTT. It yields the protein CSASTGTGNQPQHF.

This clonotype occurred many times. This chain uses TRBV4-2 with TRBJ2-5; TRBD1 matches at 9 bases. The germline V gene encodes CDR1 LGHNA and CDR2 YNFKEQ. V trimming: 4 bases; J trimming: 2 bases; junction bases outside the gene matches: 8. The CDR3 runs to 16 residues. The CDR3 region is CASSRLGQGRQETQYF. In DNA form, the CDR3 reads TGTGCCAGCAGCCGGCTCGGACAGGGGAGGCAAGAGACCCAGTACTTC.

This clonotype has ten or more counts. This sequence joins TRBV6-2 or TRBV6-3 and TRBJ2-7; TRBD1 or TRBD2 may be the D gene (5 bases each). CDR3 length: 12 amino acids. The germline V and J ends were trimmed by 8 bases and 3 bases, with 11 bases remaining between them. Germline V lookup: CDR1 MNHEY, CDR2 SVGEGT. In nucleotides, the CDR3 is TGTGCCAGCGGGACGAACAACTACGAGCAGTACTTC. Translation gives CASGTNNYEQYF.

This clonotype has ten or more counts. The chain uses TRBV20-1 and TRBJ2-5; 7 nucleotides line up with TRBD1. This CDR3 is 13 amino acids long. V shed 6 bases, J shed 0 bases, and the junction held 4 bases outside the gene matches. Per the germline V gene, CDR1 is DFQATT and CDR2 is SNEGSKA (reference sequence). The CDR3 sequence: CSALGTDQETQYF. The DNA for the CDR3 is TGCAGTGCCCTGGGGACAGACCAAGAGACCCAGTACTTC.

This clonotype showed up many times. The chain has TRBV13 and TRBJ2-5; 8 bases are shared with TRBD2. Trimming at V came to 5 bases and at J to 5 bases, leaving 10 bases not matched to a gene. The CDR3 covers 15 residues. The germline CDR1 and CDR2 sequences are PRHDT and FYEKMQ (reference sequence). Here the CDR3 DNA reads TGTGCCAGCAGCCCTAGCGGGCTAAAGGGGGAGACCCAGTACTTC. Amino acids: CASSPSGLKGETQYF.

This clonotype was recorded many times. The rearrangement joins TRBV12-3 or TRBV12-4 to TRBJ2-7, with 8 bases matching TRBD1. The CDR3 extends over 15 amino acids. Unmatched junction bases numbered 13, after V lost 8 bases and J lost 4 bases. CDR3 DNA sequence: TGTGCCAGCCGAGTTGGGTCAGGGGGCAGGTACGAGCAGTACTTC. Translation gives CASRVGSGGRYEQYF.

This clonotype was detected only a few times. The chain is built from TRBV24-1 and TRBJ2-5; possibly TRBD2 for D (5 bases). This CDR3 has 13 amino acids. Looked up from germline, CDR1 is KGHDR and CDR2 is SFDVKD. V lost 8 bases to trimming and J lost 4 bases, with 13 bases between them. The CDR3 DNA reads TGTGCCACCATGGGTACACGGGGAGAGACCCAGTACTTC. Its protein is CATMGTRGETQYF.

The rearrangement joins TRBV20-1 to TRBJ1-5; 8 bases align to TRBD1. The junction had 9 bases not matched to a gene; V was cut back by 3 bases and J by 2 bases. The germline V gene encodes CDR1 DFQATT and CDR2 SNEGSKA (reference sequence). The CDR3 has 16 residues. The CDR3 region is CSASWQGAKGNQPQHF. The CDR3 bases are TGCAGTGCTAGTTGGCAGGGGGCGAAGGGCAATCAGCCCCAGCATTTT.

The table lists this clonotype with many counts. The chain carries TRBV20-1 and TRBJ1-1; TRBD1 matches at 10 bases. The CDR3 is 15 residues long. Germline CDR1 is DFQATT and CDR2 is SNEGSKA (reference sequence). Unmatched junction bases numbered 13, after V lost 8 bases and J lost 4 bases. CDR3 sequence reads: CSPPRGDRGLTEAFF. The DNA for the CDR3 is TGCAGTCCCCCCCGGGGAGACAGGGGGCTCACTGAAGCTTTCTTT.

This clonotype was counted at least ten times. Since a much larger clone is just one base distant, this may be a read error. This chain uses TRBV7-9 with TRBJ1-1, with no clear D. V lost 2 bases and J lost 1, with 5 bases in between. In germline, CDR1 is SEHNR, CDR2 FQNEAQ (reference sequence). CDR3 length: 13 residues. The CDR3 sequence is CASSLIPNTEAFF. In DNA, the CDR3 is TGTGCCAGCAGCTTAATCCCGAACACTGAAGCTTTCTTT.

The chain uses TRBV7-8 and TRBJ2-7, with 7 bases matching TRBD1. In germline, CDR1 is SGHVS, CDR2 FQNEAQ. The CDR3 is made up of 14 amino acids. The V segment lost 2 bases and the J segment 3 bases; nucleotides outside the gene matches: 4. This CDR3 reads CASSLQGVHYEQYF. The DNA for the CDR3 is TGTGCCAGCAGCTTACAGGGGGTTCACTACGAGCAGTACTTC. The full variable domain, completed using reference TRBV7-8 and TRBJ2-7, is GAGVSQSPRYKVAKRGQDVALRCDPISGHVSLFWYQQALGQGPEFLTYFQNEAQLDKSGLPSDRFFAERPEGSVSTLKIQRTQQEDSAVYLCASSLQGVHYEQYFGPGTRLTVT.

The V gene is TRBV27, the J gene TRBJ1-1; tentative D call: TRBD1 (6 bases). This CDR3 has 16 amino acids. Germline V CDR1 and CDR2: MNHEY, SMNVEV (reference sequence). Trimming took off 4 bases at V and 1 base at J, with 16 bases between the two ends. The chain's CDR3 is CASSSNPGTPNTEAFF. CDR3 sequence (DNA): TGTGCCAGCAGTTCCAATCCCGGGACACCGAACACTGAAGCTTTCTTT.

This clonotype was detected many times. The V and J genes are TRBV5-1 and TRBJ1-1; D unresolved. V was trimmed by 1 base and J by 1 base, leaving 8 bases between them. The CDR3 has 14 residues. The germline gives CDR1 SGHRS, CDR2 YFSETQ. Written as DNA, the CDR3 is TGCGCCAGCAGCTTGACTGGGAGGAACACTGAAGCTTTCTTT. Protein: CASSLTGRNTEAFF.

The table lists this clonotype with a few counts. The CDR3 DNA sequence: TGCGCCAGCAGCTCTACCACCTCGCAGGGGAGGATGGATAATTCACCCCTCCACTTT. Protein product: CASSSTTSQGRMDNSPLHF. The chain links TRBV5-1 to TRBJ1-6, with D possibly being TRBD1 (6 bases). V was shortened by 3 bases and J by 5 bases, with 24 bases between the two germline ends. This CDR3 is 19 amino acids long. Germline V lookup: CDR1 SGHRS, CDR2 YFSETQ.

This chain uses TRBV6-2 or TRBV6-3 with TRBJ2-2, with D possibly matching TRBD1 (5 bases). Germline lookup yields CDR1 MNHEY and CDR2 SVGEGT. V was clipped by 8 bases and J by 7 bases, with 8 bases between them. The CDR3 extends over 11 amino acids. The CDR3 nucleotides are TGTGCCAGCGGAAGGGGCGGGGAGCTGTTTTTT. Amino acids: CASGRGGELFF.

In its sample, this clonotype was seen many times. The gene calls are TRBV6-2 or TRBV6-3 and TRBJ1-6; a weak D match, TRBD1 (5 bases). In germline, CDR1 is MNHEY, CDR2 SVGEGT. The CDR3 totals 16 residues. Trimming shortened V by 2 bases and J by 8 bases, and 16 bases separated the two germline ends. The chain's CDR3 is CASSYPVGGGHSPLHF. The CDR3 DNA reads TGTGCCAGCAGTTACCCCGTCGGGGGGGGTCATTCACCCCTCCACTTT.

This clonotype was seen at least ten times. V gene TRBV27 combines with J gene TRBJ1-6; D is unclear. The CDR3 sequence is 14 residues long. V lost 6 bases and J lost 9, with 15 bases in between. Germline-derived CDR1 and CDR2 are MNHEY and SMNVEV (reference sequence). The CDR3 sequence: CASRMGSLRSPLHF. The CDR3 DNA sequence: TGTGCCAGCAGGATGGGGTCCCTACGTTCACCCCTCCACTTT.